This T cell receptor beta chain was documented in a study of T cells in Graves' hyperthyroidism and ophthalmopathy. About the study: Any treatment followed the collection of peripheral blood at initial diagnosis.

The investigators amplified TCR beta CDR3 regions from RNA transcripts. RT-PCR in the first round (using the HTBI primer set) targeted the TCR CDR3. TCRdb re-analysed the multiplex PCR reads in MiXCR, keeping a single row per CDR3 protein. The sample lists a few hundred thousand distinct CDR3 sequences, 14% occurring once. The study, taken as a whole, reports: A model of 13 V-J features distinguished ophthalmopathy from stable hyperthyroidism.

This CDR3 spans 17 amino acids. Graves' hyperthyroidism was deemed stable absent ophthalmopathy progression within 18 months. The PBMCs had their origin in approximately 10 ml of fresh peripheral blood. Worth noting for this clonotype: Its target is not known.

The sequenced sample consisted of blood. The gene calls are TRBV12-3 or TRBV12-4 and TRBJ2-7, with TRBD2 matching 13 bases. The J call may be faulty, since TRBJ2-1 better matches the DNA end. The origin of this receptor is a middle-aged woman with Graves' hyperthyroidism. Here the CDR3 reads CASSLTPTSGRAYEQFF. For the CDR3, the DNA is TGTGCCAGCAGTTTAACTCCAACTAGCGGGAGGGCCTACGAGCAGTTCTTC.